Listed here are 13 T cell receptor beta chains from one sample, sequenced in a study of beta chain features in type 1 diabetes. The isolated RNA, all of it, was reverse transcribed, so expressed TCRB transcripts were what got sequenced. Sequencing was performed with immunoSEQ multiplex PCR; in TCRdb, only in-frame clones are kept and a portion is missing. The repertoire includes just over 450,000 clones, approximately 30% of them detected once, and roughly 0.06% sits in the top ten. The sample comprised naive CD4+ T cells from blood. Receptors originate from a man between 18 and 29 years old in good health.

The chain carries TRBV30 and TRBJ2-1, with 9 bases fitting TRBD2. CDR3 size: 15 residues. Germline V gene lookup returns CDR1 GTSNPN and CDR2 SVGIG (reference sequence). J gave up 1 base and V 2 bases, and 3 bases lay outside the gene matches. CDR3 nucleotides: TGTGCCTGGAGTAGGGCGGGAGGGTCCTACAATGAGCAGTTCTTC. Translating it yields CAWSRAGGSYNEQFF.

In its sample, this clone was seen a few times. The chain uses TRBV6-5 and TRBJ1-2; 9 nucleotides match TRBD1. In germline, CDR1 is MNHEY, CDR2 SVGAGI. Germline trimming cut 8 bases from V and 3 bases from J; bases unmatched to any gene: 4. CDR3 length: 13 amino acids. The CDR3 sequence: CASSRTGDYGYTF. DNA for the CDR3: TGTGCCAGCTCTAGGACAGGGGACTATGGCTACACCTTC.

The chain recombines TRBV7-9 with TRBJ2-1, with D perhaps TRBD1 (6 bases). Germline-derived CDR1 and CDR2 are SEHNR and FQNEAQ (reference sequence). The CDR3 consists of 15 residues. V lost 1 base and J 8 bases, leaving 15 bases between the germline ends. The chain's CDR3 is CASSLGDTRRDEQFF. The CDR3 region has the DNA TGTGCCAGCAGCTTAGGGGACACCAGACGGGATGAGCAGTTCTTC.

The rearrangement joins TRBV4-1 to TRBJ2-5; 13 bases agree with TRBD2. CDR3 length equals 17 residues. CDR1 is MGHRA and CDR2 is YSYEKL in the germline V gene. With 1 base clipped from V and 5 bases from J, the junction kept 7 bases outside the gene matches. The CDR3: CASSQGGTSGAGETQYF. CDR3 DNA sequence: TGCGCCAGCAGCCAAGGAGGGACTAGCGGGGCTGGGGAGACCCAGTACTTC.

A few counts support this clone. V is TRBV30 and J is TRBJ2-3, with D perhaps matching TRBD1 (5 bases). Trimming cost V 2 bases and J 3 bases, with 12 bases left between them. The CDR3 extends over 14 amino acids. Germline loops: CDR1 GTSNPN, CDR2 SVGIG (reference sequence). CDR3 DNA: TGTGCCTGGAGTCCGCAGGGCTTAACAGATACGCAGTATTTT. Its translation: CAWSPQGLTDTQYF.

The chain carries TRBV14 and TRBJ2-5; tentatively, D is TRBD1 (6 bases). V was pared by 4 bases and J by 1 base, with 16 bases between. CDR3 length equals 16 residues. The germline V gene has CDR1 SGHDN and CDR2 FVKESK. DNA for the CDR3: TGTGCCAGCAGCCCTCCCGGCAGGGGTCTCCAAGAGACCCAGTACTTC. This codes for CASSPPGRGLQETQYF.

Only a few counts were recorded for this clone. V is TRBV5-6 and J is TRBJ2-1, with 10 bases lining up with TRBD1. V shed 3 bases, J shed 3 bases, and the junction held 3 bases outside the gene matches. This CDR3 has 15 amino acids. The germline V gene has CDR1 SGHDT and CDR2 YYEEEE. CDR3 loop: CASSYGDRGYNEQFF. CDR3 coding DNA: TGTGCCAGCAGCTACGGGGACAGGGGCTACAATGAGCAGTTCTTC. The full variable domain, with the rest looked up from reference TRBV5-6 and TRBJ2-1, is DAGVTQSPTHLIKTRGQQVTLRCSPKSGHDTVSWYQQALGQGPQFIFQYYEEEERQRGNFPDRFSGHQFPNYSSELNVNALLLGDSALYLCASSYGDRGYNEQFFGPGTRLTVL.

This chain joins TRBV10-3 and TRBJ2-7; the D call may be TRBD1 or TRBD2 (5 bases each). The CDR3 has 13 residues. Between the trimmed V and J ends, which lost 2 bases and 4 bases, there was a span of 9 bases. In germline, CDR1 is ENHRY, CDR2 SYGVKD. The chain's CDR3 is CAISEVRGYEQYF. The CDR3 nucleotides are TGTGCCATCAGTGAGGTGAGGGGTTACGAGCAGTACTTC.

This clone was seen a few times. This chain uses TRBV14 with TRBJ2-6; D unclear. V lost 4 bases and J 0 bases, leaving 13 bases between the germline ends. The CDR3 extends over 17 amino acids. Per the germline V gene, CDR1 is SGHDN and CDR2 is FVKESK. The CDR3 loop is CASSPRARDSGANVLTF. The CDR3 coding sequence is TGTGCCAGCAGCCCTCGCGCCCGAGACTCTGGGGCCAACGTCCTGACTTTC.

The chain has TRBV30 and TRBJ1-1, with D unresolved. The V end was cut by 4 bases, the J end by 0 bases, with 9 bases between. The CDR3 length is 13 residues. The germline gives CDR1 GTSNPN, CDR2 SVGIG (reference sequence). The CDR3 nucleotides are TGTGCCTGGACCCTCCATCTGAACACTGAAGCTTTCTTT. Translation: CAWTLHLNTEAFF.

This clone has more than one count but fewer than ten. Other DNA sequences from this sample encode an identical CDR3 as well. V and J are TRBV30 and TRBJ2-5; D is uncertain. V was trimmed by 2 bases and J by 4 bases, leaving 2 bases between them. CDR3 size: 10 residues. Germline V gene data show CDR1 as GTSNPN and CDR2 as SVGIG (reference sequence). CDR3 nucleotide sequence: TGTGCCTGGAGTCGAGAGACCCAGTACTTC. It translates to CAWSRETQYF.

In nucleotides, the CDR3 is TGTGCCAGCAGCGCGGCACCCCACACAGATACGCAGTATTTT. This gives the protein CASSAAPHTDTQYF. The V and J genes are TRBV11-2 and TRBJ2-3; no definite D call. The CDR3 runs 14 residues. The germline CDR1 and CDR2 sequences are SGHAT and FQNNGV. The ends were cut back, 5 bases at V and 2 bases at J, with 11 bases in the middle. Looking up the rest from reference TRBV11-2 and TRBJ2-3 gives the full variable domain: EAGVAQSPRYKIIEKRQSVAFWCNPISGHATLYWYQQILGQGPKLLIQFQNNGVVDDSQLPKDRFSAERLKGVDSTLKIQPAKLEDSAVYLCASSAAPHTDTQYFGPGTRLTVL.

The chain joins TRBV7-9 to TRBJ2-3; D not resolved. Germline V gives CDR1 SEHNR, CDR2 FQNEAQ (reference sequence). This CDR3 region has 15 residues. Trimming removed 1 base from V and 2 bases from J, with 10 bases in between. The CDR3, as DNA: TGTGCCAGCAGCTTAGGCAGCTCAAACACAGATACGCAGTATTTT. Its protein is CASSLGSSNTDTQYF.